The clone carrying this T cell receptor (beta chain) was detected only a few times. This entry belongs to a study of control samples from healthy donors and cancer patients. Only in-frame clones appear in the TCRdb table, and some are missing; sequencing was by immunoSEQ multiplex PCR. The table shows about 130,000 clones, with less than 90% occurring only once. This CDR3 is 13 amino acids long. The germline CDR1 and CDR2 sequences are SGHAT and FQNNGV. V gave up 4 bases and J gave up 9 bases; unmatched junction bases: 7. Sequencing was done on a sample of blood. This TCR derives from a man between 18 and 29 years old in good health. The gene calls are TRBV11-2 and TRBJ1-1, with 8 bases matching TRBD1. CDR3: CASSSTQGAQAFF. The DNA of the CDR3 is TGTGCCAGCAGCTCCACCCAGGGGGCGCAAGCTTTCTTT.